This T cell receptor beta chain was sequenced for a study of CD8+ T cells in alopecia areata. In the study overall: Patients received oral tofacitinib, 5 to 10 mg twice daily, for moderate-to-severe alopecia areata. General study points: With patients, TCR sharing proved less clear than in mice, a difference possibly related to HLA.

Germline CDR1 and CDR2: MNHEY and SVGAGI. CDR3 length: 12 amino acids. V lost 6 bases, J lost 8 bases, and 13 bases lay in between. RNA extraction and reverse transcription yielded cDNA as sequencing template. Profiling relied on immunoSEQ multiplex PCR, and the TCRdb table lists in-frame clones only, not all of them. The sample contains around 61,000 clones, approximately 46% of which appear only once. The authors sorted CD4+ and CD8+ T cells from PBMCs. Remarks on this clone: The antigen remains undetermined.

Sequencing was performed on CD8+ T cells sorted from blood, taken at week 0. The clonotype originates from a human donor with alopecia areata. The V and J genes are TRBV6-5 and TRBJ1-2; possible D gene TRBD1, 5 bases. Here the CDR3 DNA reads TGTGCCAGCAGCCAGGGACCCGGGGGCTACACCTTC. Translated: CASSQGPGGYTF.